The entry below describes one T cell receptor beta chain. The antigen is undetermined. Clones were read by immunoSEQ multiplex PCR, and TCRdb kept only the in-frame ones, dropping some. The profile shows roughly 100,000 clones, approximately 80% of them singletons. These data are taken from a study of radiation and T cells in renal cell carcinoma. The CDR3 has 13 residues. The V end lost 8 bases, the J end lost 7 bases, and 14 bases lay between the germline ends. Germline loops: CDR1 LNHDA, CDR2 SQIVND (reference sequence). The time point was: blood 4 weeks post-SBRT, at nephrectomy. The sample's treatment: 15 Gy SBRT to primary tumor, nephrectomy 4 weeks later. Radiation-treated patients gave blood at baseline, week 2 and week 4. Whole-study findings and limits: In blood, top tumor clones expanded by 2 weeks, shrinking by 4.

This sequence joins TRBV19 and TRBJ1-4, with no clear D. The material was blood, obtained from a patient whose treatment included radiotherapy and nephrectomy. This TCR came from a man aged 60 to 75 with renal cell carcinoma. This chain's CDR3 is CASGISGGEKLFF. In DNA, the CDR3 is TGTGCCAGTGGGATATCTGGCGGTGAAAAACTGTTTTTT.